This T cell receptor (beta chain) was recovered during a study of response to subunit inactivated influenza vaccine. MiXCR was run by TCRdb on the RT-PCR reads, yielding one entry per CDR3 protein. The sample carries 500,000 to 600,000 distinct CDR3 sequences, 11% recorded once. These data also formed part of another study, on T cells expressing NK-cell markers. As that report states: Synthesis of TCR beta cDNA relied on 5'RACE template switching carrying UMIs. The authors derived TCR beta repertoires from sorted CD3+CD56+NKG2C+, CD3+CD56+NKG2C- and CD3+CD56-NKG2C+ T cells. Seven donors tested HCMV-seropositive and one tested seronegative among the eight sequenced. A few of the donors also had these clonotypes leading their CD3+CD56-NKG2C+ fraction. There remained a lack of clarity about HCMV specificity of expanded NKG2C+ T cell clones.

The receptor comes from a man aged 45-65 years who received an inactivated influenza vaccine. Sequencing was performed on PBMCs from blood, taken on the day of vaccination.

In DNA, the CDR3 is TGTGCCAGCAGCGTAGAAGAAGGGTGGTACTACGAGCAGTACTTC. Translating gives CASSVEEGWYYEQYF. The chain is built from TRBV9 and TRBJ2-7; D ambiguous. V lost 0 bases and J lost 3, with 13 bases in between. Germline loops: CDR1 SGDLS, CDR2 YYNGEE. This CDR3 comprises 15 residues.